This is a list of T cell receptor beta chains from one sample in a study of blood T cell repertoires in COVID-19. This table comes from immunoSEQ multiplex PCR, and its TCRdb copy is limited to in-frame clones, with some not included. Found here are about 280,000 clones, 83% of them singletons; the top ten hold 8.5% to 9.5%. The sequenced material came from peripheral blood. The receptor source for this set is a woman aged 45 to 65 who had recovered from COVID-19. CDR3s include the opening cysteine and the closing phenylalanine or tryptophan. The order of the fields is J gene, clone size, D gene, V gene, CDR3 protein, CDR3 DNA. The D gene is left open where the match is weak. Size values are once, few and many counts, or a class for expanded clones, and some rows have none.

TRBJ1-4,many,NA,TRBV28,CASTQSRLTERLFF,TGTGCCAGTACGCAAAGTCGACTCACGGAAAGACTGTTTTTT
TRBJ2-6,NA,NA,TRBV30,CAWVQASSGANVLTF,TGTGCCTGGGTTCAGGCCAGCTCTGGGGCCAACGTCCTGACTTTC
TRBJ1-5,NA,TRBD1,TRBV5-1,CASSLGAGGGQPQHF,TGCGCCAGCAGCTTGGGGGCAGGGGGCGGCCAGCCCCAGCATTTT
TRBJ1-5,NA,TRBD1,TRBV27,CASRPGQGGSSNQPQHF,TGTGCCAGCAGACCGGGACAGGGGGGTTCGAGCAATCAGCCCCAGCATTTT
TRBJ1-1,once,NA,TRBV24-1,CATSDLLGGAFF,TGTGCCACCAGTGATTTGCTGGGGGGGGCTTTCTTT
TRBJ1-5,NA,NA,TRBV6-6,CASSPGAGRESNQPQHF,TGTGCCAGCAGTCCCGGTGCGGGGCGGGAAAGCAATCAGCCCCAGCATTTT
TRBJ2-7,NA,NA,TRBV10-3,CAISEGQGGEQYF,TGTGCCATCAGTGAGGGGCAGGGAGGCGAGCAGTACTTC
TRBJ2-5,NA,TRBD2,TRBV24-1,CATSALAGSQETQYF,TGTGCCACCAGTGCGCTAGCGGGAAGCCAAGAGACCCAGTACTTC
TRBJ1-2,few,TRBD1,TRBV7-2,CASSLGRDRGGNYGYTF,TGTGCCAGCAGCTTAGGCAGGGACAGGGGAGGAAACTATGGCTACACCTTC
TRBJ2-1,NA,TRBD2,TRBV4-3,CASSVTSGRKNEQFF,TGCGCCAGCAGCGTAACTAGCGGGAGGAAGAATGAGCAGTTCTTC
TRBJ2-7,NA,NA,TRBV24-1,CATSENRGEEQYF,TGTGCCACCAGTGAAAATCGAGGCGAAGAGCAGTACTTC
TRBJ2-1,NA,NA,TRBV7-9,CASSPPRGREGSDEQFF,TGTGCCAGCAGCCCACCCAGGGGGCGGGAGGGTAGCGATGAGCAGTTCTTC
TRBJ2-1,NA,TRBD2,TRBV6-2/TRBV6-3,CASSYGSGGIYNEQFF,TGTGCCAGCAGTTACGGCAGCGGGGGGATCTACAATGAGCAGTTCTTC
TRBJ2-7,NA,NA,TRBV12-3/TRBV12-4,CASSLTGEQYF,TGTGCCAGCAGTTTAACGGGCGAGCAGTACTTC
TRBJ2-2,NA,NA,TRBV19,CASSIGKNAGELFF,TGTGCCAGTAGTATCGGGAAGAACGCCGGGGAGCTGTTTTTT
TRBJ2-2,NA,NA,TRBV5-5,CASSSAGTLNTGELFF,TGTGCCAGCAGCTCAGCCGGGACACTGAACACCGGGGAGCTGTTTTTT